This T cell receptor beta chain was sequenced during a study of glioma-infiltrating T cells. Overall study results and limits: Tissue-blood divergence was below expectation in non-neoplastic patients, above in gliomas. Only very few CDR3 sequences appeared in both tissue and blood.

Germline V lookup: CDR1 MNHEY, CDR2 SMNVEV (reference sequence). Trimming took 8 bases from V and 3 from J; bases not matched to a gene: 3. This CDR3 comprises 13 residues. TCR alpha and beta CDR3 regions were amplified from RNA using iRepertoire nested multiplex PCR. For one-step reverse transcription and amplification, about 90-400 ng of tissue mRNA or PBMC total RNA was used. Each CDR3 protein is one row after TCRdb ran MiXCR on the multiplex PCR reads. The sample lists about 110,000 distinct CDR3 sequences; 20% to 30% were seen once. This clonotype was seen many times. Its target is not known. The specimen was glioma tissue, nonneoplastic brain tissue, or PBMCs (not recorded which). This sequence was found in a human donor with low-grade glioma or glioblastoma, undergoing nonglioma brain surgery, or in good health (not recorded which). The V call is TRBV27, the J call TRBJ1-5; 8 bases line up with TRBD1. CDR3 loop: CASGDRNNQPQHF. CDR3 bases: TGTGCCAGCGGGGACAGGAACAATCAGCCCCAGCATTTT.